Included here is one T cell receptor beta chain sequence, with context. Its antigen remains unidentified. This sample was included in a study of a mutant IDH1 vaccine in newly diagnosed glioma. Study details: Before enrollment, the patients had been treated with radiotherapy alone, temozolomide alone, or both together. Most of them had received both.

TCRdb keeps only in-frame clones here, not all; method: immunoSEQ multiplex PCR. The sample has 90,000 to 95,000 clones, 83% seen once. With 2 bases clipped from V and 8 bases from J, the junction kept 11 bases outside the gene matches. The germline CDR1 and CDR2 sequences are SGHRS and YFSETQ. CDR3 length: 15 residues. Time point noted: baseline, week 1 (first vaccination visit). The treatment here: pre-vaccination baseline after standard-of-care therapy. Donors had new IDH1-mutant astrocytomas of WHO grade 3 or 4 (ATRX-lost). Study-level results: Changes in top peripheral clonotypes did not appear linked to pseudoprogression.

The receptor was isolated from a woman aged 50 to 60 with glioma. The V gene is TRBV5-1, the J gene TRBJ1-2, with 8 bases identical to TRBD1. The sample consisted of PBMCs, taken from a glioma patient treated with radiotherapy, temozolomide or both. The CDR3 region has the DNA TGCGCCAGCAGCTTACAATCGACAGGGGAGGGCGGCTACACCTTC. It is translated as CASSLQSTGEGGYTF.